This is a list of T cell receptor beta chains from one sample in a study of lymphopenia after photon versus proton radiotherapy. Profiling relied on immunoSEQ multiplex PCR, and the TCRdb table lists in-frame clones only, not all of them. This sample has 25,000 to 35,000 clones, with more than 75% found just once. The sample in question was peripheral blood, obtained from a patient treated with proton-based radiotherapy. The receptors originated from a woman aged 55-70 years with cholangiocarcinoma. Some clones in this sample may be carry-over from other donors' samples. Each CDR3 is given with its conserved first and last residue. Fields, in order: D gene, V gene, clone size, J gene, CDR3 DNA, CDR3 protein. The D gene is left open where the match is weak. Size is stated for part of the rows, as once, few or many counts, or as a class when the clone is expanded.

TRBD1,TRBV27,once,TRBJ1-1,TGTGCCAGCAGCCAGACAGGGACTGAAGCTTTCTTT,CASSQTGTEAFF
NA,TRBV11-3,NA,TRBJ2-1,TGTGCCAGCAGCTTAGATGACAGTCCATTAAGGCTAGCTTCGGAGAATGAGCAGTTCTTC,CASSLDDSPLRLASENEQFF
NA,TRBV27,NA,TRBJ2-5,TGTGCCAGCAGTTTATATCCAGTCGGGGAGACCCAGTACTTC,CASSLYPVGETQYF
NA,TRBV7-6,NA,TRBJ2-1,TGTGCCAGCAGCTTAGTTCGGGGACATCCCCTTGCGGGAGAGCTCAATGAGCAGTTCTTC,CASSLVRGHPLAGELNEQFF
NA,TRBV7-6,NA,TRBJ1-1,TGTGCCAGCAGCTTAGACCACGAACCGGACACTGAAGCTTTCTTT,CASSLDHEPDTEAFF
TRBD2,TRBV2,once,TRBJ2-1,TGTGCCAGCAAGCGGGAGGGTTACAATGAGCAGTTCTTC,CASKREGYNEQFF
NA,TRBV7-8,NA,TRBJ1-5,TGTGCCAGCAGCTTAGCATCGCGGGGCGCATGGAATCAGCCCCAGCATTTT,CASSLASRGAWNQPQHF
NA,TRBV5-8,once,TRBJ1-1,TGTGCCAGCAGCCCCAAAAGGGGGAACACTGAAGCTTTCTTT,CASSPKRGNTEAFF
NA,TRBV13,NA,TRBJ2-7,TGTGCCAGCAGCTCAAACAGGGTCTCCTACGAGCAGTACTTC,CASSSNRVSYEQYF
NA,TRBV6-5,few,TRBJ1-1,TGTGCCAGCAGCCCCCGGGGGGCGGGGAACACTGAAGCTTTCTTT,CASSPRGAGNTEAFF
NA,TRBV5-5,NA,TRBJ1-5,TGTGCCAGCAGCTTGGAGGGAACCAGATATAGCAATCAGCCCCAGCATTTT,CASSLEGTRYSNQPQHF
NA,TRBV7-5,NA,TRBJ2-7,TGTGCCAGCACCCAGAGTGGGGTTGCCTACGAGCAGTACTTC,CASTQSGVAYEQYF
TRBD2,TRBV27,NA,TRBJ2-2,TGTGCCAGTTTAGCGGGAGCCGCGAACACCGGGGAGCTGTTTTTT,CASLAGAANTGELFF
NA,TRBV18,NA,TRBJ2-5,TGTGCCAGCTCAACTTTCGAAGAGACCCAGTACTTC,CASSTFEETQYF
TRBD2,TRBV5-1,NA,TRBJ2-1,TGCGCCAGCAGCTTGGCCTCGGCGGGGGATGAGCAGTTCTTC,CASSLASAGDEQFF
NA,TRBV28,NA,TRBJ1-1,TGTGCCAGCAGTTTAGGGACAAGGCCGAGGATTTTCTTT,CASSLGTRPRIFF
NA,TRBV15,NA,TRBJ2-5,TGTGCCACCAGCAGAGAGACAGATCAAGAGACCCAGTACTTC,CATSRETDQETQYF
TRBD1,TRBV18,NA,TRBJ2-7,TGTGCCAGCTCACCAACCGGGACAGGAGCCTACGAGCAGTACTTC,CASSPTGTGAYEQYF
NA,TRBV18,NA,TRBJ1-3,TGTGCCAGCTCAACCTCTGGGGGCTACGCTGGAAACACCATATATTTT,CASSTSGGYAGNTIYF
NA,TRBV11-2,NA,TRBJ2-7,TGTGCCAGCAGCTTAGGGCGGGACTCCTACGAGCAGTACTTC,CASSLGRDSYEQYF
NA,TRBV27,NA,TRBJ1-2,TGTGCCAGCAGTACCCGGGCGGGGTTGGCCTATGGCTACACCTTC,CASSTRAGLAYGYTF
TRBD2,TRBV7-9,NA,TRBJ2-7,TGTGCCAGCAGCCGCGGGGGAGAGCAGTACTTC,CASSRGGEQYF
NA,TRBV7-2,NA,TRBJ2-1,TGTGCCAGCAGCCAAATCCCTGCGGGTCCCTACAATGAGCAGTTCTTC,CASSQIPAGPYNEQFF
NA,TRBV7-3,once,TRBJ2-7,TGTGCCAGCAGCTTGGCAGCTGGCCCCTACGAGCAGTACTTC,CASSLAAGPYEQYF
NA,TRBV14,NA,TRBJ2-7,TGTGCCAGCAGCCAGTTAGTCCCCTACGAGCAGTACTTC,CASSQLVPYEQYF
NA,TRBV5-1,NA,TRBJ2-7,TGCGCCAGCAGCTCGGATGCCGGGGCCTCCTACGAGCAGTACTTC,CASSSDAGASYEQYF
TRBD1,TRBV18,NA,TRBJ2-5,TGTGCCAGCTCACCCCGGGACAGCCAAGAGACCCAGTACTTC,CASSPRDSQETQYF
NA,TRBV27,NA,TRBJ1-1,TGTGCCAGCAGGTCCCTGGGAAACACTGAAGCTTTCTTT,CASRSLGNTEAFF
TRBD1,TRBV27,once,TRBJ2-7,TGTGCCAGCAGAAGACAGGGGGCGTACGAGCAGTACTTC,CASRRQGAYEQYF
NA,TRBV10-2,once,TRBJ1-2,TGCGCCAGCAGATGGGACATCTATGGCTACACCTTC,CASRWDIYGYTF
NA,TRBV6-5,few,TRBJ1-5,TGTGCCAGCCGGAAGCCCCAGCATTTT,CASRKPQHF